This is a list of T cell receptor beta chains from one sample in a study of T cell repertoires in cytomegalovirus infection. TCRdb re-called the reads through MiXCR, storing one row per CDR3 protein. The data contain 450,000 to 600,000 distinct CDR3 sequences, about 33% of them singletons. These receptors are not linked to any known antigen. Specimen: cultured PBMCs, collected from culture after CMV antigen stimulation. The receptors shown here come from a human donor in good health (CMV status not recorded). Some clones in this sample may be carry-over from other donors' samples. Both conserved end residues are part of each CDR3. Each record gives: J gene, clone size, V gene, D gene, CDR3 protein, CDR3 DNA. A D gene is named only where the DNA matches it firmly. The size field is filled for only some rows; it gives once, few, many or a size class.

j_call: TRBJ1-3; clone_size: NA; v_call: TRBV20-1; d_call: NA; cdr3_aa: CSAWGGSGNTIYF; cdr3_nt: TGCAGTGCTTGGGGGGGATCTGGAAACACCATATATTTT
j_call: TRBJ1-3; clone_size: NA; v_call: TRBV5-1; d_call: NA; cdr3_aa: CASSQEGNTIYF; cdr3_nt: TGCGCCAGCAGCCAGGAGGGAAACACCATATATTTT
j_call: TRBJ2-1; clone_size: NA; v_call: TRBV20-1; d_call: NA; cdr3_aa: CSAEAGSSYNEQFF; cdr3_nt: TGCAGTGCGGAGGCTGGCAGCTCCTACAATGAGCAGTTCTTC
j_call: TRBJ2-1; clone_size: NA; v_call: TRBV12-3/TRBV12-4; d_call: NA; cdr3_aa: CASSPRRSYNEQFF; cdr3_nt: TGTGCCAGCAGTCCCCGCCGCTCCTACAATGAGCAGTTCTTC
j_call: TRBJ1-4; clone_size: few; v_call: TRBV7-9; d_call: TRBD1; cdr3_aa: CASSSSGQGAREKLFF; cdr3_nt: TGTGCCAGCAGCTCCTCGGGACAGGGGGCGAGGGAAAAACTGTTTTTT
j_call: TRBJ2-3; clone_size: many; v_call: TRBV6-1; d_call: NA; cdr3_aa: CASSGLSTDTQYF; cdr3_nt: TGTGCCAGCAGTGGACTTAGCACAGATACGCAGTATTTT
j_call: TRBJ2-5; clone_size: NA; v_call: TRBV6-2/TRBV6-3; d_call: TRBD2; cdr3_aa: CASSATSGIKTQYF; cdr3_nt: TGTGCCAGCAGTGCGACTAGCGGGATAAAGACCCAGTACTTC
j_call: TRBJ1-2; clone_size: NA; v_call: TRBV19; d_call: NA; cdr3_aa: CASSIPGGSGLYGYTF; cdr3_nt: TGTGCCAGTAGTATCCCCGGGGGCTCCGGCCTCTATGGCTACACCTTC
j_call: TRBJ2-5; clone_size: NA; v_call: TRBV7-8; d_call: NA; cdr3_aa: CASSPTGARGGTQYF; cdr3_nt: TGTGCCAGCAGCCCCACAGGGGCACGGGGGGGGACCCAGTACTTC
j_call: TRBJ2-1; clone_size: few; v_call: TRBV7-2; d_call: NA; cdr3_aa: CASSLSPNDEQFF; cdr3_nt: TGTGCCAGCAGCTTATCCCCGAACGATGAGCAGTTCTTC
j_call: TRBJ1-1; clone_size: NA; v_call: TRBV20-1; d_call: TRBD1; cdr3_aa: CSARGLRQGLMNTEAFF; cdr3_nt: TGCAGTGCTAGAGGCCTTCGACAGGGGCTCATGAACACTGAAGCTTTCTTT
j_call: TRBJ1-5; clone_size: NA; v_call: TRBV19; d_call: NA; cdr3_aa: CASSISRGARDNQPQHF; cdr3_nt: TGTGCCAGTAGTATTTCGAGAGGGGCACGCGACAATCAGCCCCAGCATTTT
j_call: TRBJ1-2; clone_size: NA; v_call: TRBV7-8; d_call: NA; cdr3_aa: CASSLKGRKGNYGYTF; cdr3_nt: TGTGCCAGCAGCTTAAAGGGAAGGAAGGGGAACTATGGCTACACCTTC
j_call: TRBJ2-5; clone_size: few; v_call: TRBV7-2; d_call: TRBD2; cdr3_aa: CASSRDLAGEGTQYF; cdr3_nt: TGTGCCAGCAGCCGCGACCTAGCGGGAGAGGGGACCCAGTACTTC
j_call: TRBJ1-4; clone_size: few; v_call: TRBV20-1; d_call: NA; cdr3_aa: CSARDTNNEKLFF; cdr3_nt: TGCAGTGCTAGGGACACTAACAATGAAAAACTGTTTTTT
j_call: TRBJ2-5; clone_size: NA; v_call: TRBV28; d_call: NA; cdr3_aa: CASYESRQETQYF; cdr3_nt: TGTGCCAGCTACGAGTCCCGACAAGAGACCCAGTACTTC
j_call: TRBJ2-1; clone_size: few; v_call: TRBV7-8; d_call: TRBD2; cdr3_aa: CASSPDLAGSSYNEQFF; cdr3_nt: TGTGCCAGCAGCCCTGACCTAGCGGGCAGCTCCTACAATGAGCAGTTCTTC
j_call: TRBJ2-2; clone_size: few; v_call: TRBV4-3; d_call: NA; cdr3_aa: CASSPVQRDTGELFF; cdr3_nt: TGCGCCAGCAGCCCCGTCCAAAGAGACACCGGGGAGCTGTTTTTT
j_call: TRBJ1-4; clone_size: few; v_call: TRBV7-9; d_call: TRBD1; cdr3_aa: CASSSGQGWEKLFF; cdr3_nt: TGTGCCAGCAGCTCCGGACAGGGCTGGGAAAAACTGTTTTTT
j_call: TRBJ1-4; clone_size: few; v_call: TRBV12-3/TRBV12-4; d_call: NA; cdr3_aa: CASSFGVEKEKLFF; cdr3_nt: TGTGCCAGCAGTTTCGGGGTAGAAAAAGAAAAACTGTTTTTT
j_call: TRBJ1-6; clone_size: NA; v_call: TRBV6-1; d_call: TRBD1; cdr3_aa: CASTIPGQNSPLHF; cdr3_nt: TGTGCCAGCACCATTCCGGGACAGAATTCACCCCTCCACTTT
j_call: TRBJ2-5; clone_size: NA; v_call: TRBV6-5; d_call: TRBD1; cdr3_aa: CASSYGGQGYETQYF; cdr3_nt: TGTGCCAGCAGTTACGGGGGACAGGGGTACGAGACCCAGTACTTC
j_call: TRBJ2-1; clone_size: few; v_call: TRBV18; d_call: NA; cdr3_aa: CASSPEGWPSTEYPRNEQFF; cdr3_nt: TGTGCCAGCTCACCAGAGGGATGGCCCTCGACTGAATACCCTAGGAATGAGCAGTTCTTC
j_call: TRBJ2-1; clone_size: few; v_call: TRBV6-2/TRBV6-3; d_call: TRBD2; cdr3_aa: CASRYLAGYNEQFF; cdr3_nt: TGTGCCAGCAGATATCTAGCGGGATACAATGAGCAGTTCTTC
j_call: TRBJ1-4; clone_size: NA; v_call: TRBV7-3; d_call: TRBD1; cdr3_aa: CASSARTGRDEKLFF; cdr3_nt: TGTGCCAGCAGCGCTCGGACAGGGAGGGACGAAAAACTGTTTTTT
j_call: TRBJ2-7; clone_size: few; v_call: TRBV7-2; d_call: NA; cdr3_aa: CASSLATMSGQAYEQYF; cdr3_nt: TGTGCCAGCAGCTTAGCGACGATGTCGGGACAAGCCTACGAGCAGTACTTC
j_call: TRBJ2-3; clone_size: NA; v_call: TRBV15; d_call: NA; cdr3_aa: CATSRSPGSTDTQYF; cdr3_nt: TGTGCCACCAGCAGATCCCCGGGGAGCACAGATACGCAGTATTTT
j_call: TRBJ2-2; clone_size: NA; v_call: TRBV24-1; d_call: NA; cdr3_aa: CATSEPVVAGELFF; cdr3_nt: TGTGCCACCAGTGAGCCGGTGGTGGCCGGGGAGCTGTTTTTT
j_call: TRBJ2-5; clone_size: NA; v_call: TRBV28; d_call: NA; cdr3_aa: CVSSLIEVRQTQYF; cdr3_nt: TGTGTCAGCAGCCTGATCGAGGTTAGGCAGACCCAGTACTTC
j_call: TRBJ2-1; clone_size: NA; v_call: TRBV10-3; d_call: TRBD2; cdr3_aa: CAIRLPLAGGEYEQFF; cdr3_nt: TGTGCCATCAGACTACCACTAGCGGGAGGTGAATATGAGCAGTTCTTC
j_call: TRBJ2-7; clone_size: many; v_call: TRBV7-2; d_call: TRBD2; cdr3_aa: CASSLEPSGAYEQYF; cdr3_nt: TGTGCCAGCAGCTTAGAGCCTAGCGGGGCATACGAGCAGTACTTC
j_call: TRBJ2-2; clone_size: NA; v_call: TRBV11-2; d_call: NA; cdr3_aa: CASSLDSAVAGELFF; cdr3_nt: TGTGCCAGCAGCTTAGATTCGGCCGTCGCCGGGGAGCTGTTTTTT
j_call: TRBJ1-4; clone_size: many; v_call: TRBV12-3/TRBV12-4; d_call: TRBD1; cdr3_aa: CASSPGQRNEKLFF; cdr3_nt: TGTGCCAGTTCTCCGGGACAGAGAAATGAAAAACTGTTTTTT
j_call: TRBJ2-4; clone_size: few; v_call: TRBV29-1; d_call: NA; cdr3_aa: CSVVSWQSKNIQYF; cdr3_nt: TGCAGCGTAGTGTCCTGGCAGAGTAAAAACATTCAGTACTTC
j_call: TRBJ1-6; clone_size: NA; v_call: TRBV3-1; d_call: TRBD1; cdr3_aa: CASSPHPQGGGYSPLHF; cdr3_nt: TGTGCCAGCAGCCCCCATCCCCAGGGGGGAGGGTATTCACCCCTCCACTTT
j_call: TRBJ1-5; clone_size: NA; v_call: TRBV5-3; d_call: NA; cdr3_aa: CARSLARGEKNNQPQHF; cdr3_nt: TGTGCCAGAAGCTTGGCCCGAGGGGAAAAAAACAATCAGCCCCAGCATTTT
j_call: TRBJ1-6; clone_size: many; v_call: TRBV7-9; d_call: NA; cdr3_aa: CASSRGSQSSYNSPLHF; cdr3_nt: TGTGCCAGCAGCCGAGGATCCCAGAGCTCCTATAATTCACCCCTCCACTTT
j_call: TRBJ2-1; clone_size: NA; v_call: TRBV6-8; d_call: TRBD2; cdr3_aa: CASRDRGGLTMRQFF; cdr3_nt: TGTGCCAGCAGGGACCGGGGGGGACTTACAATGAGGCAGTTCTTC
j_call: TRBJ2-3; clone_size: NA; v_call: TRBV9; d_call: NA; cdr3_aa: CASSATEGRSTDTQYF; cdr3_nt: TGTGCCAGCAGCGCCACCGAAGGTCGAAGCACAGATACGCAGTATTTT
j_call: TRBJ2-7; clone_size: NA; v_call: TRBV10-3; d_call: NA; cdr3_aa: CAINGQPSYEQYF; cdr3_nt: TGTGCCATCAATGGACAGCCCTCCTACGAGCAGTACTTC
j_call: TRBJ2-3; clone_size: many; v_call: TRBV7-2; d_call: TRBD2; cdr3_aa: CASSLVAGGGDTQYF; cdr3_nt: TGTGCCAGCAGCTTAGTGGCGGGGGGGGGGGATACGCAGTATTTT
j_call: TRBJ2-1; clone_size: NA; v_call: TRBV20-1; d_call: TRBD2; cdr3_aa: CSATGGRPFNSHNEQFF; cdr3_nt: TGCAGTGCTACAGGCGGGAGGCCCTTTAATTCCCACAATGAGCAGTTCTTC
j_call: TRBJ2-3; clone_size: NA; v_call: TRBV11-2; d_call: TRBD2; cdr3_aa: CASSLGTSSDTDTQYF; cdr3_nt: TGTGCCAGCAGCTTAGGGACTAGCTCTGACACAGATACGCAGTATTTT
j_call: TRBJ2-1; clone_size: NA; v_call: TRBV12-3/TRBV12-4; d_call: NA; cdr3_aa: CASRLRLVHEQFF; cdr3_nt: TGTGCCAGCAGACTTAGACTAGTCCATGAGCAGTTCTTC